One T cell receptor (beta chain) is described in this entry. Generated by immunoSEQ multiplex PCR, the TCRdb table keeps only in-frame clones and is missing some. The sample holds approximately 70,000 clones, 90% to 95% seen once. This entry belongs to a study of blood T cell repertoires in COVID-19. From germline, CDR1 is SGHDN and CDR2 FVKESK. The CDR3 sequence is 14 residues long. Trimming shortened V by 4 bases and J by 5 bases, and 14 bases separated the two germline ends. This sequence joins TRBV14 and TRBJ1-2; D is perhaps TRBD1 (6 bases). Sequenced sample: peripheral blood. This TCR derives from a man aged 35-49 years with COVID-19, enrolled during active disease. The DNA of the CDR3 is TGTGCCAGCAGCCTCAGAGGGGGATTTTATGGCTACACCTTC. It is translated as CASSLRGGFYGYTF.